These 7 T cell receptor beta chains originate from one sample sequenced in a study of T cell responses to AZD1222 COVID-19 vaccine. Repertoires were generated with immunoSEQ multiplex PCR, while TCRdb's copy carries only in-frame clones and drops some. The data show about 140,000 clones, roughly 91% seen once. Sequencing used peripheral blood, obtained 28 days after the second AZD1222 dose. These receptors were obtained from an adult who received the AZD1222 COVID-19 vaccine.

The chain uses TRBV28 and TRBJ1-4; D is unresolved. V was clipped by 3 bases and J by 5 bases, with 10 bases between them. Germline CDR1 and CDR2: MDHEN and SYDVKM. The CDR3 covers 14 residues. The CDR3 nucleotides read TGTGCCAGCAGTTTTCGGGGAAAGAATGAAAAACTGTTTTTT. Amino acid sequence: CASSFRGKNEKLFF. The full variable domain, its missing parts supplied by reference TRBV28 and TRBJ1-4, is DVKVTQSSRYLVKRTGEKVFLECVQDMDHENMFWYRQDPGLGLRLIYFSYDVKMKEKGDIPEGYSVSREKKERFSLILESASTNQTSMYLCASSFRGKNEKLFFGSGTQLSVL.

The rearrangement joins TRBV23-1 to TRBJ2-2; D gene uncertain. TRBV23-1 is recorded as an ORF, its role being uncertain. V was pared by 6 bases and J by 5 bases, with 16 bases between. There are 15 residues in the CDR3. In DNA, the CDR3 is TGCGCCAGCAGGACCTTAGAGTTCTGGACCGGGGAGCTGTTTTTT. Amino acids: CASRTLEFWTGELFF.

DNA of the CDR3: TGTGCCATCAGTCCCTTTAGCGGGGGGAATCTCAATGAGCAGTTCTTC. The encoded protein is CAISPFSGGNLNEQFF. V is TRBV10-3 and J is TRBJ2-1, with TRBD2 identical over 10 bases. The ends lost 5 bases at V and 6 bases at J; junction bases unmatched: 10. CDR1 is ENHRY, CDR2 SYGVKD, per germline. There are 16 residues in the CDR3.

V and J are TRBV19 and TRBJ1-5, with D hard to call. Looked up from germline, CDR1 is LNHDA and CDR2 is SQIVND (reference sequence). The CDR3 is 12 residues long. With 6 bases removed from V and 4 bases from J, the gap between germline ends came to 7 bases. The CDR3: CASRPRNQPQHF. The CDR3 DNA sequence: TGTGCCAGTAGACCAAGGAATCAGCCCCAGCATTTT.

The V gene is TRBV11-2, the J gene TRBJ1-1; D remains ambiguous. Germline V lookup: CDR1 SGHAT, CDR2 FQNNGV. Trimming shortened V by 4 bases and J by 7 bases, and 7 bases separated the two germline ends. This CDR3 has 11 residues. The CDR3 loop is CASSSGIEAFF. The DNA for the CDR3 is TGTGCCAGCAGCTCTGGGATTGAAGCTTTCTTT. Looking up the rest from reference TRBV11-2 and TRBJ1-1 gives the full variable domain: EAGVAQSPRYKIIEKRQSVAFWCNPISGHATLYWYQQILGQGPKLLIQFQNNGVVDDSQLPKDRFSAERLKGVDSTLKIQPAKLEDSAVYLCASSSGIEAFFGQGTRLTVV.

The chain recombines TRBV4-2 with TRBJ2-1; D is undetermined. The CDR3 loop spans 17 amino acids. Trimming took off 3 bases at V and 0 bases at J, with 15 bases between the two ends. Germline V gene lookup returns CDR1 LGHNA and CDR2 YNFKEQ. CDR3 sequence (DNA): TGTGCCAGCAGCCAGGTTGGTCTGAAAAGCTCCTACAATGAGCAGTTCTTC. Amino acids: CASSQVGLKSSYNEQFF.

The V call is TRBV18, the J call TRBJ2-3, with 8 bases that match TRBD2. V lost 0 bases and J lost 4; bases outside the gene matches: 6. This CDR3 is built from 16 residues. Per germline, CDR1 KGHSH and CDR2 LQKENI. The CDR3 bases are TGTGCCAGCTCACCACCCCAAGCACTAGCGGCAGATACGCAGTATTTT. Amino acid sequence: CASSPPQALAADTQYF.